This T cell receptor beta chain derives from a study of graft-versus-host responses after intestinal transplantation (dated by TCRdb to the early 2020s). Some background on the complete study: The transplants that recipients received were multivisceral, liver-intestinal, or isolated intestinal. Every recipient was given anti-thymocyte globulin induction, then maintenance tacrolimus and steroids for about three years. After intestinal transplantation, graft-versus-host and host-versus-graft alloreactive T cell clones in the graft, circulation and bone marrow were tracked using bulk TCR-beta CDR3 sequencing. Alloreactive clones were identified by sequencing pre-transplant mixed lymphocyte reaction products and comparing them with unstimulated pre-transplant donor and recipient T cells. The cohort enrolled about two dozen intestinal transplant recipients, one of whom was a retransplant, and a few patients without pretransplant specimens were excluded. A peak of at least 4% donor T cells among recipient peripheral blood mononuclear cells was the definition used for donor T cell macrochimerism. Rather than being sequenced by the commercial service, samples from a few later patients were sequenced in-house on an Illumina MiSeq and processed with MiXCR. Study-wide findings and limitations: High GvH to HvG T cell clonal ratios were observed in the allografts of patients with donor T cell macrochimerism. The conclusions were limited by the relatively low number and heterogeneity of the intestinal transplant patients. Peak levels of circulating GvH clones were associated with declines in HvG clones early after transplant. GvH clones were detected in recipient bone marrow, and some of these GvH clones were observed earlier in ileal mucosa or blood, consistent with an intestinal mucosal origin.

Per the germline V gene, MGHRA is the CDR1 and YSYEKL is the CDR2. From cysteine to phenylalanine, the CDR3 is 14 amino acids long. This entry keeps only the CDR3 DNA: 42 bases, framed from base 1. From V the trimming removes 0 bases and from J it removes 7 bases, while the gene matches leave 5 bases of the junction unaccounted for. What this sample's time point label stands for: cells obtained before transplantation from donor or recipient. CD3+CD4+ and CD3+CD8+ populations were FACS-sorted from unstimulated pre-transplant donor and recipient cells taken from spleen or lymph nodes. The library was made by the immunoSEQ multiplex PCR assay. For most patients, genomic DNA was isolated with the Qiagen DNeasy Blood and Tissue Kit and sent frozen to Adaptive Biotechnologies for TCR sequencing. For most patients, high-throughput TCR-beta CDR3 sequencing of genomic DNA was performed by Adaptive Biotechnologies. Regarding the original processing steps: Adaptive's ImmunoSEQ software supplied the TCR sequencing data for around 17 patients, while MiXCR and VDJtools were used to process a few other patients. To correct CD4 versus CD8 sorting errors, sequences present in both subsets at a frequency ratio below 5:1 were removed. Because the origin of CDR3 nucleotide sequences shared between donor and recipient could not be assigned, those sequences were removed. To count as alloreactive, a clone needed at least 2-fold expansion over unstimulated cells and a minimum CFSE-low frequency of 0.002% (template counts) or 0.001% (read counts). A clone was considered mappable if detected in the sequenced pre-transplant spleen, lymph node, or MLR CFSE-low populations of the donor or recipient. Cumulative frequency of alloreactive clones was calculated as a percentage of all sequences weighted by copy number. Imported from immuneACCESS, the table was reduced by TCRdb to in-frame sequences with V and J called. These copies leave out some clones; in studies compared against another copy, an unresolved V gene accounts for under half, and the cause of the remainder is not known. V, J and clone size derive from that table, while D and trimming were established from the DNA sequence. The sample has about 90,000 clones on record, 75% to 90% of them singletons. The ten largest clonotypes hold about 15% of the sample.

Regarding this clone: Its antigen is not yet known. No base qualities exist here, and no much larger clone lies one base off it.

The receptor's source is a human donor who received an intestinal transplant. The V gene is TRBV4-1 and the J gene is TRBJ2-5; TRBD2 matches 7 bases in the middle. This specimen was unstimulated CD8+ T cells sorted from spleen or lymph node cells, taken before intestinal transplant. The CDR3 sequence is CASSQDRGVRTQYF. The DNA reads TGCGCCAGCAGCCAAGATCGGGGGGTCCGGACCCAGTACTTC.